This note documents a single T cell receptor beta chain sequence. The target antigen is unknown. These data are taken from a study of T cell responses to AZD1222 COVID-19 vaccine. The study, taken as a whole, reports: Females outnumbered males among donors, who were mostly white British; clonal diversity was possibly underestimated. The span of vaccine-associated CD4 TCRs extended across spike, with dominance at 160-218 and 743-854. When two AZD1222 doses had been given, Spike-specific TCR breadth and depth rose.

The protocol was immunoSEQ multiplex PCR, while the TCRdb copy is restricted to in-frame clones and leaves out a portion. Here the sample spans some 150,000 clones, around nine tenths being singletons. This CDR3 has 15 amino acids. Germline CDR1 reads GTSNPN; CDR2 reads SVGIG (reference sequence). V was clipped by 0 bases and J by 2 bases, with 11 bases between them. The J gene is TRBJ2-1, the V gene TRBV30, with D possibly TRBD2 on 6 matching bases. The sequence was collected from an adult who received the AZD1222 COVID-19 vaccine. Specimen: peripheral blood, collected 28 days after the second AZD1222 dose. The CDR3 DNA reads TGTGCCTGGAGTGTATATGGCGGGACCTACAATGAGCAGTTCTTC. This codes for CAWSVYGGTYNEQFF.